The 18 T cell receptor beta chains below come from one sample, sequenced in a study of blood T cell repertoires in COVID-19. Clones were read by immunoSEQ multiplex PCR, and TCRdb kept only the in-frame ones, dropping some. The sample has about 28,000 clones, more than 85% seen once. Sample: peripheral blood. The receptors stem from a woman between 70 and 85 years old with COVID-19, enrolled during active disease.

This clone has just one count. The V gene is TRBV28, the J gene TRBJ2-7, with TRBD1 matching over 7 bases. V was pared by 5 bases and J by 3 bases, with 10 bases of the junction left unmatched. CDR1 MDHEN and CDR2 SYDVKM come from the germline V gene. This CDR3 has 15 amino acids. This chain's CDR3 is CASSPPPGQSYEQYF. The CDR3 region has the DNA TGTGCCAGCAGTCCCCCTCCGGGACAGAGCTACGAGCAGTACTTC.

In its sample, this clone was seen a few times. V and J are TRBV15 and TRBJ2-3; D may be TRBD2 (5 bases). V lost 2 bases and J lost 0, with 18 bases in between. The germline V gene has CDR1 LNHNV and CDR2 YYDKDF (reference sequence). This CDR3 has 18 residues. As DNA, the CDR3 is TGTGCCACCAGCAGATCTTTCAAATTAGCGCGAAGCACAGATACGCAGTATTTT. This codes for CATSRSFKLARSTDTQYF.

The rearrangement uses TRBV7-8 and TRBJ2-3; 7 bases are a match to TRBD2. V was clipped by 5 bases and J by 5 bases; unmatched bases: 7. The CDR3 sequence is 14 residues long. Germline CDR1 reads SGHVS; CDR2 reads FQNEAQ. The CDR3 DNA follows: TGTGCCAGCAGCCGAGGCGGGAGCGGAGATACGCAGTATTTT. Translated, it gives CASSRGGSGDTQYF.

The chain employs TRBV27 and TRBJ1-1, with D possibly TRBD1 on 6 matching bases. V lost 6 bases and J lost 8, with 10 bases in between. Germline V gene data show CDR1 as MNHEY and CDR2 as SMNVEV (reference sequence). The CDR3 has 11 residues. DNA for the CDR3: TGTGCCAGCAGAAACAGGGTGGAAGCTTTCTTT. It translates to CASRNRVEAFF.

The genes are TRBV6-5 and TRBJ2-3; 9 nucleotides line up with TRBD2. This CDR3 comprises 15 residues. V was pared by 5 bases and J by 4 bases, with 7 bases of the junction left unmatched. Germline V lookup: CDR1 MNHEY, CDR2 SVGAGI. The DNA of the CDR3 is TGTGCCAGCAGTACTATAGCGGGAGCCCCAGATACGCAGTATTTT. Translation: CASSTIAGAPDTQYF.

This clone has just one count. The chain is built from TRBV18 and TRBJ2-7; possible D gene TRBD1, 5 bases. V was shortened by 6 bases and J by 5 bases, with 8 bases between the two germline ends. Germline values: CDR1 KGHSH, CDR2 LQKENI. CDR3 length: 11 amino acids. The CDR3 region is CASSQQDEQYF. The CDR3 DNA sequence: TGTGCCAGCTCCCAACAGGACGAGCAGTACTTC.

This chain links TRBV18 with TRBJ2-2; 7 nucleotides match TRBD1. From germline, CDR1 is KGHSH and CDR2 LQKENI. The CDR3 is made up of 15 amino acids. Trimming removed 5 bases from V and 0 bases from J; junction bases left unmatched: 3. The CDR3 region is CASSKDRPNTGELFF. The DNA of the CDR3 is TGTGCCAGCTCAAAGGACAGGCCGAACACCGGGGAGCTGTTTTTT.

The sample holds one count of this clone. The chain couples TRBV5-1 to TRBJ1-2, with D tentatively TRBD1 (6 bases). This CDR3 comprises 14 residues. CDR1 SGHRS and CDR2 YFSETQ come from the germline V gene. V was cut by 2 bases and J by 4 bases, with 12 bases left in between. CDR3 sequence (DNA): TGCGCCAGCAGCTTCGGACAGAGGGGCTATGGCTACACCTTC. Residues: CASSFGQRGYGYTF.

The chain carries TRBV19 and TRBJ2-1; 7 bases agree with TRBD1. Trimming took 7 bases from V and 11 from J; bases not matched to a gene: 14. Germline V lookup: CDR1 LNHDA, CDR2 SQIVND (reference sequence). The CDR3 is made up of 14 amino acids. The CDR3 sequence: CASTNPGQFFQQFF. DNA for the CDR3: TGTGCCAGTACTAACCCGGGACAGTTCTTTCAGCAGTTCTTC.

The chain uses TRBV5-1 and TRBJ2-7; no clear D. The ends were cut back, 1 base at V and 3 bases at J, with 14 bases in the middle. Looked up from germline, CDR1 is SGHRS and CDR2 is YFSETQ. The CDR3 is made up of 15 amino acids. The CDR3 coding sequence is TGCGCCAGCAGCTTGTACCCTAGTAACATCTACGAGCAGTACTTC. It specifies CASSLYPSNIYEQYF.

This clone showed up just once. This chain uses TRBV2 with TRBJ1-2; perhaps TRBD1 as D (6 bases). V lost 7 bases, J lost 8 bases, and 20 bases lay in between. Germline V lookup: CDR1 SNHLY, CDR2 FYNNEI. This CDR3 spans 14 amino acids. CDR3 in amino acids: CASNEGGGLGGYTF. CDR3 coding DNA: TGTGCCAGCAACGAAGGGGGAGGGCTTGGGGGCTACACCTTC.

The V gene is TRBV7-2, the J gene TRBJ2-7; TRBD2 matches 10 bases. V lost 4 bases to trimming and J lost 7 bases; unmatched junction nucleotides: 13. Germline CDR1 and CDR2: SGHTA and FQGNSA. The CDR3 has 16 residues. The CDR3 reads CASSSLWASGSNEQYF. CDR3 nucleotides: TGTGCCAGCAGCTCCCTATGGGCTAGCGGGAGTAATGAGCAGTACTTC. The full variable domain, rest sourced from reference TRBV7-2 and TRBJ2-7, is GAGVSQSPSNKVTEKGKDVELRCDPISGHTALYWYRQSLGQGLEFLIYFQGNSAPDKSGLPSDRFSAERTGGSVSTLTIQRTQQEDSAVYLCASSSLWASGSNEQYFGPGTRLTVT.

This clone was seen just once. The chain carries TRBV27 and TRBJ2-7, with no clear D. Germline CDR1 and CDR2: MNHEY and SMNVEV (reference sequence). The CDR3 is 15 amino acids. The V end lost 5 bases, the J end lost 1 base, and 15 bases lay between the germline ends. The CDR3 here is CASSPPGVGSYEQYF. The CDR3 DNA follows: TGTGCCAGCAGTCCCCCTGGAGTCGGTTCCTACGAGCAGTACTTC.

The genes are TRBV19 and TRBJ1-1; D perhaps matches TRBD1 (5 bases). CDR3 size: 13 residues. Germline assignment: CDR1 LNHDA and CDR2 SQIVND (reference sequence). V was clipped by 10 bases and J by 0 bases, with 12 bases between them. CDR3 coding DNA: TGTGCCATCGCAGCGGGGGTGAACACTGAAGCTTTCTTT. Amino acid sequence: CAIAAGVNTEAFF.

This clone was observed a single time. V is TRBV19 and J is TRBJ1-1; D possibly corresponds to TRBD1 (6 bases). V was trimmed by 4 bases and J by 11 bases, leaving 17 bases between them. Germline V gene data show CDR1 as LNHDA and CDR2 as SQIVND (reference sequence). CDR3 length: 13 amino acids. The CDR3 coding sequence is TGTGCCAGTAGTACCGCCGACAGGAGATGGGCTTTCTTT. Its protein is CASSTADRRWAFF.

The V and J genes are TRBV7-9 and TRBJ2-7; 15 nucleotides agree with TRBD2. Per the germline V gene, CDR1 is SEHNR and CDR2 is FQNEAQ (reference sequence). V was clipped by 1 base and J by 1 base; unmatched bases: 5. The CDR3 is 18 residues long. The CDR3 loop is CASSLVGLAGGGSYEQYF. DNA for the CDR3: TGTGCCAGCAGCTTAGTGGGACTAGCGGGAGGAGGGTCCTACGAGCAGTACTTC.

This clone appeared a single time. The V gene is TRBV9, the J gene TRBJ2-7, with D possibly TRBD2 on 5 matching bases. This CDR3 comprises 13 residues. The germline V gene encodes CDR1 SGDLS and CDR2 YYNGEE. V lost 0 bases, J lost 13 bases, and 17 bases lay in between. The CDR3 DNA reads TGTGCCAGCAGCGTAGACAGTCCCCAACCGGGATACTTC. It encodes CASSVDSPQPGYF.

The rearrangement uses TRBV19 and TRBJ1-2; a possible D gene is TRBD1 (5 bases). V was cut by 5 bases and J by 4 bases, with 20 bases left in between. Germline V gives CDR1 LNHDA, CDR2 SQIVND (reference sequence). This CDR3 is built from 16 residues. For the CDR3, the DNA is TGTGCCAGTAGTCCCCAGCAGCAGGGTCGCTTCTATGGCTACACCTTC. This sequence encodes CASSPQQQGRFYGYTF.